The T cell receptor beta chain under discussion was sequenced for a study of blood T cell repertoires in COVID-19. Overall study: The samples span acute and convalescent COVID-19 from the United States, Italy and Spain.

Note on this clone: This sample includes further DNA sequences coding for the same CDR3.

Trimming stripped 0 bases from V and 4 bases from J, with 9 bases between. Germline V gene lookup returns CDR1 SEHNR and CDR2 FQNEAQ (reference sequence). The CDR3 extends over 14 amino acids. Original processing methods: Researchers report that nucleated cell counts were estimated from reference gene primer amplification. Produced via immunoSEQ multiplex PCR; TCRdb's table is partial and in-frame only. V and J calls and clone size are as listed in that table; D and trimming were resolved from the DNA. In the table there are some 170,000 clones, over 85% of which are singletons. Sequenced material: peripheral blood. This clonotype was obtained from a man in his fifties or sixties with active or convalescent COVID-19. The chain links TRBV7-9 to TRBJ1-2; TRBD1 is a possible D gene (6 bases). The CDR3 bases are TGTGCCAGCAGCTTAGCTGACAGGTCCTATGGCTACACCTTC. This gives the protein CASSLADRSYGYTF.